This entry features one T cell receptor (beta chain) sequence. The antigen is undetermined. The source of the sample is a study of shared clonotypes between healthy human individuals. Study summary: The study drew on a couple of women and a few men aged 18 to 49 as donors.

With 3 bases removed from V and 7 bases from J, the gap between germline ends came to 10 bases. The CDR3 covers 14 residues. Germline V gene sequence: CDR1 ENHRY, CDR2 SYGVKD. Study-level results: Incomplete sequencing of sorted subsets was indicated by rarefaction despite large depth. Among the subsets, naive ones generally showed larger estimated richness than memory ones.

Clones were sequenced by immunoSEQ multiplex PCR, and TCRdb holds only the in-frame ones, with some missing. The data show some 2,000,000 clones, about 95% seen once. CD8 cells regarded as naive lacked CD45RO, were positively chosen for CCR7, and omitted terminally differentiated effector memory CD45RA+ cells. Nashville, Tennessee was home to all donors, each a Caucasian adult. The chain carries TRBV10-3 and TRBJ1-6; D is undetermined. This sequence was found in a man younger than 35 in good health. Sequenced: naive CD8+ T cells sorted from blood. CDR3 nucleotides: TGTGCCATCAGTGATGGTCAGGTCAATTCACCCCTCCACTTT. Its protein is CAISDGQVNSPLHF.